One sample yielded the 16 T cell receptor beta chains listed below, sequenced in a study of cytomegalovirus exposure and HLA in healthy donors. PCR primers comprised 60 Vbeta and 13 Jbeta primers. This table comes from immunoSEQ multiplex PCR, and its TCRdb copy is limited to in-frame clones, with some not included. This sample has about 250,000 clones, with 80% to 90% found just once. What was sequenced was PBMCs. All receptors derive from a girl under 10 years old in good health and CMV-seronegative.

The rearrangement joins TRBV2 to TRBJ1-2; TRBD1 aligns across 9 bases. This CDR3 region has 14 residues. Germline V gene sequence: CDR1 SNHLY, CDR2 FYNNEI. The trim removed 3 bases at V and 4 bases at J, leaving 3 bases unmatched. CDR3 sequence (DNA): TGTGCCAGCAGTGACCGGGACAGGGCCTATGGCTACACCTTC. This translates into CASSDRDRAYGYTF.

The chain has TRBV25-1 and TRBJ1-2; tentative D call: TRBD1 (6 bases). CDR1 is MGHDK, CDR2 SYGVNS, per germline. The ends were cut back, 7 bases at V and 6 bases at J, with 15 bases in the middle. This CDR3 comprises 13 residues. CDR3 sequence reads: CASTDSLYNGYTF. As DNA, the CDR3 is TGTGCCAGCACGGACAGTCTTTATAATGGCTACACCTTC.

The V call is TRBV14, the J call TRBJ2-3; 7 bases are shared with TRBD2. Germline assignment: CDR1 SGHDN and CDR2 FVKESK. V trimming: 4 bases; J trimming: 4 bases; junction bases outside the gene matches: 8. The CDR3 spans 15 residues. CDR3 region: CASSRWGGPADTQYF. In nucleotides, the CDR3 is TGTGCCAGCAGCCGTTGGGGAGGGCCTGCAGATACGCAGTATTTT.

The chain combines TRBV4-1 with TRBJ2-3; D ambiguous. The germline V and J ends were trimmed by 2 bases and 3 bases, with 3 bases remaining between them. This CDR3 has 12 residues. Germline values: CDR1 MGHRA, CDR2 YSYEKL. In DNA, the CDR3 is TGCGCCAGCAGCCAACAAACAGATACGCAGTATTTT. Encoded protein: CASSQQTDTQYF.

The chain employs TRBV5-1 and TRBJ2-5; possibly TRBD1 for D (6 bases). The CDR3 totals 17 residues. V gave up 4 bases and J gave up 0 bases, with 19 bases separating them. Germline loops: CDR1 SGHRS, CDR2 YFSETQ. The CDR3 protein is CASSRPRTETYQETQYF. DNA for the CDR3: TGCGCCAGCAGCAGACCTAGGACAGAAACGTACCAAGAGACCCAGTACTTC.

The chain recombines TRBV18 with TRBJ2-1; TRBD2 matches at 10 bases. CDR1 is KGHSH, CDR2 LQKENI, per germline. The CDR3 is 16 residues long. V shed 0 bases and J 3 bases; nucleotides not matched to a gene: 2. CDR3 in amino acids: CASSPPPSGSYNEQFF. CDR3 nucleotides: TGTGCCAGCTCACCACCTCCTAGCGGGAGCTACAATGAGCAGTTCTTC.

The J gene is TRBJ2-2, the V gene TRBV6-5; perhaps TRBD2 as D (6 bases). Germline-derived CDR1 and CDR2 are MNHEY and SVGAGI. This CDR3 has 15 amino acids. The V gene lost 0 bases and the J gene lost 7 bases, with 12 bases spanning the gap. The CDR3 DNA sequence: TGTGCCAGCAGTTACTCGTCTAGGGGAGGCGGGGAGCTGTTTTTT. As protein: CASSYSSRGGGELFF.

The chain recombines TRBV6-1 with TRBJ1-5; D uncertain. The CDR3 runs to 14 residues. Trimming cost V 5 bases and J 3 bases, with 11 bases left between them. The germline gives CDR1 MNHNS, CDR2 SASEGT. The CDR3 nucleotides read TGTGCCAGCAGTCTTGAGGCGGACAATCAGCCCCAGCATTTT. Encoded protein: CASSLEADNQPQHF.

V usage is TRBV4-1 and J usage is TRBJ2-7; 8 bases are shared with TRBD2. The CDR3 has 17 residues. In germline, CDR1 is MGHRA, CDR2 YSYEKL. The V gene end was trimmed by 1 base and the J gene end by 2 bases; junction bases not matched to a gene: 10. CDR3 residues: CASSQGVISGKTYEQYF. CDR3 nucleotide sequence: TGCGCCAGCAGCCAAGGCGTTATTAGCGGGAAAACCTACGAGCAGTACTTC.

In its sample, this clone was seen once. The germline gene is not matched at one end of the junction; a read error may be the cause. The chain links TRBV7-9 to TRBJ2-7, with TRBD1 as a possible D gene (5 bases). The germline V gene encodes CDR1 SEHNR and CDR2 FQNEAQ (reference sequence). The CDR3 covers 12 residues. CDR3: CSSSLRGYEQYF. CDR3 nucleotides: TGTTCCAGCAGCTTAAGGGGCTACGAGCAGTACTTC.

The genes are TRBV25-1 and TRBJ2-7; 7 bases match TRBD1. The CDR3 is 15 residues long. V trimming: 2 bases; J trimming: 7 bases; junction bases outside the gene matches: 11. Germline CDR1 and CDR2: MGHDK and SYGVNS. CDR3 residues: CASSEPSTGTQEQYF. As DNA, the CDR3 is TGTGCCAGCAGTGAACCCTCGACAGGGACGCAGGAGCAGTACTTC.

This clone was counted once. The chain has TRBV5-1 and TRBJ2-5, with 7 bases matching TRBD1. The V segment lost 3 bases and the J segment 5 bases; nucleotides outside the gene matches: 7. Germline values: CDR1 SGHRS, CDR2 YFSETQ. This CDR3 has 14 residues. CDR3 amino acids: CASSSTGVRETQYF. The CDR3 nucleotides are TGCGCCAGCAGCTCCACAGGGGTTCGGGAGACCCAGTACTTC.

The chain recombines TRBV19 with TRBJ2-5; 13 bases line up with TRBD2. Trimming cost V 4 bases and J 4 bases; bases outside gene matches: 9. This CDR3 has 17 amino acids. Germline V gene data show CDR1 as LNHDA and CDR2 as SQIVND (reference sequence). In DNA form, the CDR3 reads TGTGCCAGTAGTAGTATAACTAGCGGGAGGGCAGGAGAGACCCAGTACTTC. This sequence encodes CASSSITSGRAGETQYF. The full variable domain, with the rest looked up from reference TRBV19 and TRBJ2-5, is DGGITQSPKYLFRKEGQNVTLSCEQNLNHDAMYWYRQDPGQGLRLIYYSQIVNDFQKGDIAEGYSVSREKKESFPLTVTSAQKNPTAFYLCASSSITSGRAGETQYFGPGTRLLVL.

V gene TRBV9 combines with J gene TRBJ1-2; 7 bases are a match to TRBD1. Germline assignment: CDR1 SGDLS and CDR2 YYNGEE. With 2 bases clipped from V and 5 bases from J, the junction kept 12 bases outside the gene matches. This CDR3 region has 16 residues. CDR3 in amino acids: CASSVVSGTAPYGYTF. Written as DNA, the CDR3 is TGTGCCAGCAGCGTCGTTTCAGGGACAGCCCCATATGGCTACACCTTC.

The V call is TRBV9, the J call TRBJ2-3, with 8 bases identical to TRBD2. Germline V gene lookup returns CDR1 SGDLS and CDR2 YYNGEE. V was clipped by 3 bases and J by 0 bases; unmatched bases: 6. The CDR3 has 16 residues. CDR3 residues: CASSASSGSSTDTQYF. CDR3 sequence (DNA): TGTGCCAGCAGCGCCTCTAGCGGGTCTAGCACAGATACGCAGTATTTT.

The CDR3 reads CASSERTGASDTQYF. In nucleotides, the CDR3 is TGTGCCAGCAGTGAACGAACAGGGGCATCAGATACGCAGTATTTT. The rearrangement joins TRBV6-1 to TRBJ2-3; TRBD1 aligns across 7 bases. CDR3 length: 15 amino acids. Germline assignment: CDR1 MNHNS and CDR2 SASEGT. Trimming at V came to 2 bases and at J to 4 bases, leaving 6 bases not matched to a gene.